This TCR beta chain was captured in a study of shared clonotypes between healthy human individuals. A word on this clone: Its antigen is currently unknown.

Study-wide results and caveats: The sharing of 4% to 5.5% of naive CD4 clonotypes was seen across a few donors.

Profiled with immunoSEQ multiplex PCR; TCRdb holds only in-frame clones, not every one. Here the sample spans around 980,000 clones, 78% being singletons. V was pared by 3 bases and J by 0 bases, with 21 bases between. The CDR3 is 18 amino acids. Looked up from germline, CDR1 is MRHNA and CDR2 is SNTAGT. Material: memory CD4+ T cells from PBMCs. Stated subset: CD45RA-negative fraction. The TCR comes from a man between 18 and 29 years old in good health. Some clones in this sample may be carry-over from other donors' samples. The gene calls are TRBV6-4 and TRBJ2-7; TRBD1 is a possible D gene (6 bases). The CDR3: CASSDPSWGRLSSYEQYF. In DNA form, the CDR3 reads TGTGCCAGCAGTGATCCTTCCTGGGGGCGCCTTAGCTCCTACGAGCAGTACTTC.